These 14 T cell receptor beta chains share one sample of origin, sequenced in a study of blood T cell repertoires in COVID-19. Assay used: immunoSEQ multiplex PCR; TCRdb lists only in-frame clones, some missing. The top ten clones hold about 2.3% of a sample with more than 75,000 clones, about 92% of them seen once. Sequencing was done on a sample of peripheral blood. The source of these receptors is a man between 50 and 59 years old with acute or convalescent COVID-19.

This sequence joins TRBV4-1 and TRBJ2-3; D gene unclear. CDR1 MGHRA and CDR2 YSYEKL come from the germline V gene. The CDR3 is 16 residues long. The V gene lost 0 bases and the J gene lost 0 bases, with 10 bases spanning the gap. CDR3 sequence (DNA): TGCGCCAGCAGCCAAGATAGGAGACGGAGCACAGATACGCAGTATTTT. Translated, it gives CASSQDRRRSTDTQYF.

The chain is built from TRBV6-5 and TRBJ2-4; the D is unclear. V was shortened by 7 bases and J by 0 bases, with 13 bases between the two germline ends. Germline values: CDR1 MNHEY, CDR2 SVGAGI. This CDR3 comprises 15 residues. The CDR3 DNA reads as TGTGCCAGCACTTTCCGTGACATAGCCAAAAACATTCAGTACTTC. Translation: CASTFRDIAKNIQYF.

The chain carries TRBV6-5 and TRBJ1-2; 7 bases are a match to TRBD1. Germline V gene data show CDR1 as MNHEY and CDR2 as SVGAGI. The V and J ends lost 6 bases and 8 bases, in that order; junction bases with no gene match: 12. The CDR3 loop spans 14 amino acids. CDR3 nucleotides: TGTGCCAGCAGGGCGTCGACAGGGTTGGGCGGCTACACCTTC. Translated, it gives CASRASTGLGGYTF.

J is TRBJ2-4 and V is TRBV5-8; 9 bases align to TRBD1. After removal of 5 bases from V and 9 bases from J, the junction contained 9 bases not matched to a gene. Germline assignment: CDR1 SGHTS and CDR2 YDEGEE. The CDR3 is 14 residues long. CDR3 bases: TGTGCCAGCAGACTGGGACAGGGTGGGAGCATTCAGTACTTC. It yields the protein CASRLGQGGSIQYF. Drawing the rest from reference TRBV5-8 and TRBJ2-4, the complete variable domain is EAGVTQSPTHLIKTRGQQATLRCSPISGHTSVYWYQQALGLGLQFLLWYDEGEERNRGNFPPRFSGRQFPNYSSELNVNALELEDSALYLCASRLGQGGSIQYFGAGTRLSVL.

This chain connects TRBV7-2 to TRBJ1-4; 8 bases map to TRBD1. V trimming: 4 bases; J trimming: 4 bases; junction bases outside the gene matches: 5. CDR3 length: 15 residues. Germline loops: CDR1 SGHTA, CDR2 FQGNSA. The CDR3 DNA is TGTGCCAGCAGCTCCGACAGGGGATTTAATGAAAAACTGTTTTTT. Amino acids: CASSSDRGFNEKLFF.

This chain links TRBV12-3 or TRBV12-4 with TRBJ1-2; D call uncertain. V was clipped by 8 bases and J by 5 bases, with 15 bases between them. The CDR3 contains 13 residues. Here the CDR3 reads CASQIRGSYGYTF. The CDR3 nucleotides are TGTGCCAGCCAAATCCGGGGTAGTTATGGCTACACCTTC.

The V gene is TRBV13, the J gene TRBJ2-5; perhaps TRBD1 as D (7 bases). Germline V CDR1 and CDR2: PRHDT, FYEKMQ (reference sequence). The CDR3 extends over 15 amino acids. Trimming took 5 bases from V and 5 from J, leaving 18 bases between them. Here the CDR3 reads CASSARGGGEETQYF. The CDR3 DNA sequence: TGTGCCAGCAGCGCCCGAGGAGGGGGCGAGGAGACCCAGTACTTC. The full variable domain, with the rest looked up from reference TRBV13 and TRBJ2-5, is AAGVIQSPRHLIKEKRETATLKCYPIPRHDTVYWYQQGPGQDPQFLISFYEKMQSDKGSIPDRFSAQQFSDYHSELNMSSLELGDSALYFCASSARGGGEETQYFGPGTRLLVL.

CDR3 sequence reads: CASSEATGGVYEQYF. The CDR3 nucleotides read TGTGCCAGCAGTGAAGCGACAGGGGGCGTATACGAGCAGTACTTC. The chain has TRBV6-1 and TRBJ2-7, with 10 positions matching TRBD1. Germline values: CDR1 MNHNS, CDR2 SASEGT. The CDR3 consists of 15 residues. Germline trimming cut 0 bases from V and 4 bases from J; bases unmatched to any gene: 3.

The chain couples TRBV7-2 to TRBJ1-1, with D perhaps TRBD1 (5 bases). Germline V gene data show CDR1 as SGHTA and CDR2 as FQGNSA. With 2 bases removed from V and 4 bases from J, the gap between germline ends came to 14 bases. The CDR3 loop spans 15 amino acids. In nucleotides, the CDR3 is TGTGCCAGCAGCTTACAGATCGACAGCTTCACTGAAGCTTTCTTT. Protein product: CASSLQIDSFTEAFF.

This rearrangement joins TRBV11-3 to TRBJ1-5; D unresolved. The V and J ends lost 6 bases and 0 bases respectively, with 9 bases between them. The germline V gene has CDR1 SGHNT and CDR2 YENEEA. The CDR3 contains 14 residues. The CDR3: CASSSVHSNQPQHF. The CDR3 nucleotides read TGTGCCAGCAGTAGTGTCCATAGCAATCAGCCCCAGCATTTT.

This rearrangement joins TRBV7-8 to TRBJ1-3; D is ambiguous. V lost 1 base, J lost 0 bases, and 4 bases lay in between. This CDR3 comprises 14 residues. The germline CDR1 and CDR2 sequences are SGHVS and FQNEAQ. The CDR3 bases are TGTGCCAGCAGCTTAGGCGGCTCTGGAAACACCATATATTTT. Protein product: CASSLGGSGNTIYF.

The chain couples TRBV4-3 to TRBJ1-1; no clear D. The CDR3 is made up of 13 amino acids. V was clipped by 4 bases and J by 4 bases, with 10 bases between them. The V gene's germline CDR1 is LGHNA and CDR2 YSLEER. As DNA, the CDR3 is TGCGCCAGCAGCCCCCGAGTGAGCACTGAAGCTTTCTTT. This translates into CASSPRVSTEAFF.

The chain recombines TRBV19 with TRBJ2-1; TRBD2 is a possible D gene (5 bases). This CDR3 comprises 16 residues. The germline V gene has CDR1 LNHDA and CDR2 SQIVND (reference sequence). Trimming cost V 1 base and J 0 bases, with 10 bases left between them. CDR3 sequence (DNA): TGTGCCAGTAGTATAGCTCGGGGATCCTCCTACAATGAGCAGTTCTTC. Amino acid sequence: CASSIARGSSYNEQFF.

This clone was detected only once. V is TRBV4-2 and J is TRBJ2-3, with TRBD2 as a possible D gene (6 bases). V gave up 0 bases and J gave up 5 bases, with 12 bases separating them. This CDR3 has 15 amino acids. Germline lookup yields CDR1 LGHNA and CDR2 YNFKEQ. CDR3 amino acids: CASSQEYGSKDTQYF. The CDR3, as DNA: TGTGCCAGCAGCCAAGAATACGGGAGTAAAGATACGCAGTATTTT.